These 23 T cell receptor beta chains share one sample of origin, sequenced in a study of type 1 and type 2 diabetes patients. The PCR template was genomic DNA. Multiplex PCR with 30 forward and 13 reverse primers amplified the TCR beta CDR3. Via MiXCR, TCRdb re-called the multiplex PCR reads, giving one row per CDR3 protein. The sample comprises 280,000 or so distinct CDR3 sequences, 47% of which are singletons, and 12% to 15% rests with the top ten. The sample taken for sequencing was peripheral blood mononuclear cells (PBMCs). These receptors came from a man aged 18 to 30 with type 2 diabetes.

The chain carries TRBV2 and TRBJ2-2; D possibly corresponds to TRBD1 (5 bases). Germline loops: CDR1 SNHLY, CDR2 FYNNEI. There are 16 residues in the CDR3. V lost 0 bases and J 1 base, leaving 9 bases between the germline ends. The CDR3 sequence: CASSEAGPLNTGELFF. CDR3 bases: TGTGCCAGCAGTGAAGCGGGGCCATTGAACACCGGGGAGCTGTTTTTT.

In its sample, this clonotype was seen a few times. V and J are TRBV2 and TRBJ2-5; TRBD2 might be the D (6 bases). With the DNA end fitting TRBJ2-7 better, the J assignment may be wrong. This CDR3 comprises 17 residues. Germline assignment: CDR1 SNHLY and CDR2 FYNNEI. As DNA, the CDR3 is TGTGCCAGCAGTGAGGGAGGAGCACTTCCCTTCTCCTACGAGCAGTACTTC. Amino acids: CASSEGGALPFSYEQYF.

This chain uses TRBV10-2 with TRBJ2-3, with 10 bases that match TRBD1. CDR3 length equals 11 residues. V shed 5 bases, J shed 15 bases, and the junction held 5 bases outside the gene matches. Germline-derived CDR1 and CDR2 are WSHSY and SAAADI. CDR3 residues: CASSPGTGVYF. CDR3 DNA: TGCGCCAGCAGTCCCGGGACAGGGGTATATTTT.

The table lists this clonotype with a few counts. The V call is TRBV2, the J call TRBJ1-1; no reliable D call. The V end was cut by 6 bases, the J end by 4 bases, with 15 bases between. This CDR3 region has 14 residues. Per the germline V gene, CDR1 is SNHLY and CDR2 is FYNNEI. CDR3 nucleotide sequence: TGTGCCAGCAGCACCCTACTACGGGTCACTGAAGCTTTCTTT. Encoded protein: CASSTLLRVTEAFF.

A note on this clonotype: At one boundary the junction diverges from the germline segment, which might be a read error. The chain uses TRBV19 and TRBJ1-1; D is possibly TRBD1 (5 bases). Germline V gene lookup returns CDR1 LNHDA and CDR2 SQIVND (reference sequence). The CDR3 loop spans 13 amino acids. The CDR3 bases are TGTGCCAGTAGTACCGACAGAGGGACTGTAGCTTTCTTT. This codes for CASSTDRGTVAFF.

The chain joins TRBV19 to TRBJ2-1, with D tentatively TRBD1 (6 bases). Germline CDR1 and CDR2: LNHDA and SQIVND (reference sequence). The V end was cut by 4 bases, the J end by 9 bases, with 16 bases between. The CDR3 extends over 14 amino acids. CDR3 protein: CASSTEGLGGEQFF. In DNA, the CDR3 is TGTGCCAGTAGTACAGAAGGGTTAGGGGGTGAGCAGTTCTTC. The complete variable domain, with remaining parts taken from reference TRBV19 and TRBJ2-1, reads DGGITQSPKYLFRKEGQNVTLSCEQNLNHDAMYWYRQDPGQGLRLIYYSQIVNDFQKGDIAEGYSVSREKKESFPLTVTSAQKNPTAFYLCASSTEGLGGEQFFGPGTRLTVL.

The CDR3 DNA sequence: TGTGCCAGCACCAGGGCGGAAGGCTACACCTTC. Translated, it gives CASTRAEGYTF. The chain is built from TRBV2 and TRBJ1-2, with D possibly being TRBD1 (5 bases). V was pared by 7 bases and J by 8 bases, with 11 bases between. The CDR3 is made up of 11 amino acids. The germline CDR1 and CDR2 sequences are SNHLY and FYNNEI.

There are a few counts of this clonotype. The rearrangement joins TRBV14 to TRBJ2-3; D remains ambiguous. The CDR3 sequence is 17 residues long. Trimming cost V 3 bases and J 3 bases, with 19 bases left between them. Germline CDR1 and CDR2: SGHDN and FVKESK. The CDR3 sequence is CASSHTLVPLRTDTQYF. CDR3 DNA sequence: TGTGCCAGCAGCCACACCCTGGTACCCCTACGGACAGATACGCAGTATTTT.

In its sample, this clonotype was seen many times. The rearrangement joins TRBV10-3 to TRBJ1-2; D unresolved. CDR1 and CDR2 from the germline V gene are ENHRY and SYGVKD. V was trimmed by 8 bases and J by 2 bases, leaving 9 bases between them. There are 12 residues in the CDR3. The CDR3 DNA is TGTGCCATCTTGAGCAACAACTATGGCTACACCTTC. Its protein product is CAILSNNYGYTF.

This sequence joins TRBV4-3 and TRBJ2-2, with TRBD1 matching over 9 bases. The trim removed 4 bases at V and 6 bases at J, leaving 9 bases unmatched. This CDR3 is 16 amino acids long. The germline CDR1 and CDR2 sequences are LGHNA and YSLEER. The chain's CDR3 is CASSPAGTGSAGELFF. Here the CDR3 DNA reads TGCGCCAGCAGCCCGGCAGGGACAGGGAGTGCCGGGGAGCTGTTTTTT.

V gene TRBV7-2 combines with J gene TRBJ1-2, with 8 bases lining up with TRBD1. CDR3 length equals 15 residues. Losses at the gene ends were 2 bases for V and 2 bases for J; bases not matched to a gene: 4. Germline CDR1 and CDR2: SGHTA and FQGNSA. CDR3 loop: CASSLLDRDNYGYTF. The CDR3 nucleotides read TGTGCCAGCAGCTTACTGGACAGGGACAACTATGGCTACACCTTC.

V gene TRBV7-9 combines with J gene TRBJ2-3; D is unclear. Trimming removed 5 bases from V and 6 bases from J, with 15 bases in between. The CDR3 sequence is 14 residues long. Germline V gene data show CDR1 as SEHNR and CDR2 as FQNEAQ (reference sequence). CDR3 nucleotides: TGTGCCAGCAGCCCCGGTCGCAACGCGGATACGCAGTATTTT. This sequence encodes CASSPGRNADTQYF.

This clonotype was recorded a few times. The chain couples TRBV27 to TRBJ2-1; TRBD1 or TRBD2 may be the D gene (6 bases each). CDR3 length equals 15 residues. V was trimmed by 1 base and J by 1 base, leaving 8 bases between them. The germline CDR1 and CDR2 sequences are MNHEY and SMNVEV (reference sequence). CDR3 sequence reads: CASSLWGASYNEQFF. Here the CDR3 DNA reads TGTGCCAGCAGTTTATGGGGGGCTTCCTACAATGAGCAGTTCTTC.

The chain links TRBV30 to TRBJ1-6; possibly TRBD1 for D (5 bases). V lost 2 bases to trimming and J lost 5 bases, with 13 bases between them. The germline V gene encodes CDR1 GTSNPN and CDR2 SVGIG (reference sequence). The CDR3 extends over 15 amino acids. CDR3 sequence: CAWSQGGEHNSPLHF. The CDR3 nucleotides read TGTGCCTGGAGTCAGGGAGGGGAACATAATTCACCCCTCCACTTT.

This clonotype was recorded only once. One junction end does not reproduce the germline sequence, and a read error may be involved. This rearrangement joins TRBV27 to TRBJ2-6; the match to TRBD1 covers 7 bases. The CDR3 contains 19 residues. Per the germline V gene, CDR1 is MNHEY and CDR2 is SMNVEV (reference sequence). The DNA for the CDR3 is TGTGCCAGCAGTGTATCTGGGGACAGAGACCCTACATGGGCCAACGTCCTGACTTTC. Translation: CASSVSGDRDPTWANVLTF.

CDR3 nucleotides: TGCGCCAGCAGCATAGGGTTAGGGAGCACCGGGGAGCTGTTTTTT. Amino acids: CASSIGLGSTGELFF. The chain links TRBV5-1 to TRBJ2-2, with a tentative D call TRBD2 (5 bases). Per the germline V gene, CDR1 is SGHRS and CDR2 is YFSETQ. V lost 4 bases, J lost 4 bases, and 14 bases lay in between. The CDR3 extends over 15 amino acids. The variable domain in full, completed from reference TRBV5-1 and TRBJ2-2, reads KAGVTQTPRYLIKTRGQQVTLSCSPISGHRSVSWYQQTPGQGLQFLFEYFSETQRNKGNFPGRFSGRQFSNSRSEMNVSTLELGDSALYLCASSIGLGSTGELFFGEGSRLTVL.

A few counts support this clonotype. In this CDR3 the conserved last residue, phenylalanine or tryptophan, is missing, so a read error is likely. The chain uses TRBV6-4 and TRBJ2-7, with D unresolved. The V end lost 5 bases, the J end lost 2 bases, and 4 bases lay between the germline ends. The germline CDR1 and CDR2 sequences are MRHNA and SNTAGT. CDR3 size: 11 residues. DNA of the CDR3: TGTGCCAGCAGTCCGGCCTACGAGCAGTACCTC. Encoded protein: CASSPAYEQYL.

The CDR3: CAWISGSAGANVLTF. The CDR3 DNA follows: TGTGCCTGGATTTCAGGGAGTGCTGGGGCCAACGTCCTGACTTTC. This chain connects TRBV4-2 to TRBJ2-6; D is perhaps TRBD1 or TRBD2 (5 bases each). Trimming cost V 11 bases and J 2 bases, with 16 bases left between them. This CDR3 has 15 residues. Per the germline V gene, CDR1 is LGHNA and CDR2 is YNFKEQ.

Worth noting for this clonotype: The junction departs from germline at one end; a sequencing error may be responsible. This rearrangement joins TRBV2 to TRBJ2-3, with a weak D call TRBD2 (6 bases). Germline V CDR1 and CDR2: SNHLY, FYNNEI. The CDR3 sequence is 14 residues long. CDR3 amino acids: CATSGGTPTDTQYF. The CDR3 DNA sequence: TGTGCCACCAGTGGTGGGACTCCCACAGATACGCAGTATTTT.

Comment on this clonotype: One end of the junction fails to match germline, which may point to a read error. The chain couples TRBV10-3 to TRBJ2-2; 8 nucleotides match TRBD2. CDR1 is ENHRY and CDR2 is SYGVKD in the germline V gene. CDR3 size: 15 residues. CDR3 residues: CAIGDLTAGAGELFF. In DNA, the CDR3 is TGTGCCATCGGTGATCTAACAGCGGGAGCCGGGGAGCTGTTTTTT.

As for this clonotype: The junction shows a germline mismatch at one end, possibly a read error. CDR3 in DNA: TGCAGTGCCCACGGGACTAGCGGGACCTACAAGCAGTACTTC. This gives the protein CSAHGTSGTYKQYF. The chain links TRBV20-1 to TRBJ2-7; 13 nucleotides align to TRBD2. This CDR3 region has 14 residues. CDR1 is DFQATT and CDR2 is SNEGSKA in the germline V gene (reference sequence).

The chain combines TRBV30 with TRBJ2-1; D might be TRBD2 (6 bases). The germline gives CDR1 GTSNPN, CDR2 SVGIG (reference sequence). Trimming left V 2 bases short and J 8 bases short, with 13 bases between. This CDR3 contains 13 residues. This CDR3 is CAWSRGLVDEQFF. In DNA form, the CDR3 reads TGTGCCTGGAGTAGGGGACTTGTTGATGAGCAGTTCTTC.

This chain links TRBV10-1 with TRBJ2-5, with TRBD2 identical over 14 bases. The CDR3 contains 15 residues. The germline V gene encodes CDR1 WNHNN and CDR2 SYGVQD (reference sequence). V lost 8 bases and J lost 5; bases outside the gene matches: 7. CDR3 bases: TGCGCCAGCTTTGGGACTAGCGGGGGCGGTGAGACCCAGTACTTC. It codes for CASFGTSGGGETQYF.